Below, one TCR beta chain is given with its context. This sample was included in a study of tumour-infiltrating T cells in Burkitt lymphoma. Study as a whole: Repertoire clonality predicted overall and progression-free survival.

Trimming took 3 bases from V and 6 from J, leaving 5 bases between them. The CDR3 runs to 11 residues. CDR1 and CDR2 from the germline V gene are MDHEN and SYDVKM. Method: immunoSEQ multiplex PCR; TCRdb's copy keeps in-frame clones and lacks some. This sample has approximately 14,000 clones; 65% to 90% occur once, and the top ten carry 1.1% to 1.5%. The gene calls are TRBV28 and TRBJ1-1; no firm D call. The TCR originated in a human donor with diffuse large B-cell lymphoma. Specimen: tumor tissue. CDR3 sequence (DNA): TGTGCCAGCAGTTTTGGTCCTGAAGCTTTCTTT. Translation: CASSFGPEAFF.